This TCR beta chain was profiled in a study of T cells in Graves' hyperthyroidism and ophthalmopathy (dated by TCRdb to the late 2010s). Concerning the study at large: Peripheral blood was sampled at the time of initial diagnosis, prior to any treatment. To identify distinguishing TCR V-J signatures, a discovery cohort of around 100 patients was used, comprising roughly 45 with Graves' ophthalmopathy and around 57 with stable Graves' hyperthyroidism. Prospective prediction of ophthalmopathy was tested in an independent validation cohort of about 19 hyperthyroidism patients and 15 to 17 patients who later progressed to ophthalmopathy. For training and testing, the roughly 93 patients in the discovery cohort were randomly divided in a 7:3 ratio. In about 6 Graves' hyperthyroidism patients, the study also compared T-cell repertoires from thyroid tissue with T-cell repertoires from blood. After sampling, hyperthyroidism patients received methimazole starting at 30 mg daily, and ophthalmopathy patients received high-dose intravenous methylprednisolone. The paper describes TCR Vbeta CDR3 sequencing of around 140 peripheral blood samples, made up of 40 to 45 ophthalmopathy patients, approximately 73 hyperthyroidism patients and 17 progressor patients.

The germline V gene specifies SGHAT as CDR1 and FQNNGV as CDR2. The cysteine opens and the phenylalanine closes a CDR3 of 16 amino acids. Only the CDR3 region is kept as DNA, spanning 48 bases read in frame from base 1. Cut back by 4 bases and 4 bases, the V and J ends lie 17 bases apart. This clonotype was detected many times. Which antigen it targets is not known. No base qualities exist here, and no much larger clone lies one base off it. Ophthalmopathy patients had moderately to severely active disease, with a Clinical Activity Score of 3 or more, a NOSPECS grade of 4 or more, and a disease duration of less than 3 months. Exclusion was applied to patients with uncontrolled infections, other autoimmune diseases, pregnancy or lactation. Diagnoses relied on clinical symptoms, serum thyroxine and TRAb, thyroid ultrasound and orbital computed tomography. PBMCs were isolated from about 10 ml of fresh peripheral blood by Ficoll-Paque density gradient centrifugation. Total RNA was extracted with Trizol reagent, and quality was checked on an Agilent 2100 Bioanalyzer.

The TCR beta CDR3 regions were amplified from RNA transcripts. For the first round of RT-PCR on the TCR CDR3, the HTBI primer set was used together with the Qiagen OneStep RT-PCR kit. The libraries were constructed in a second round of multiplex PCR and then size-selected and purified. Paired-end sequencing of the libraries was performed with 100 bp reads on an Illumina HiSeq2000. The paper's data handling went like this. SOAPnuke was used to process the raw data, with reads discarded if the reads contained adapters or uncalled bases, had a mean Phred below 15, or lacked an exact constant-primer or identifier match. COPE v1.2.5 was used to merge the high-quality paired reads, and each unique nucleotide sequence was defined as a clonotype. Clonotypes were aligned to IMGT TRBV, TRBD and TRBJ reference segments using MiTCR v1.1. The analysis was restricted to V-J combinations with a frequency above 0.0001, which together covered 99.2% of the repertoires. A TCS score was defined as the ratio between F50 (clonal expansion) and ExV (chaos), using BLOSUM62-based TCRdist between CDR3 peptides within each V-J. Welch's t-statistics and random forest reduced roughly 530 V-J features to 13, which were used in a naive Bayes classifier (R e1071). Using fastp trimming at Q25 and MiXCR clonotype assembly, TCRdb reanalyzed the public sequencing data and kept in-frame beta chains. CDR3 protein sequences are deduplicated, and each keeps its most common genes and DNA. TCRdb, not the original authors, processed these V and J calls. A total of hundreds of thousands of distinct CDR3 sequences appear in this sample, 16% of them only once. The ten largest clones represent under 35% of the sample.

General findings and caveats noted by the study authors: Blood samples also contained most of the expanded thyroid clonotypes (frequency above 0.001), which suggests that blood repertoires may reflect thyroid immune responses. No statistical method was used to set the sample size in advance, and investigators knew the group allocation. In validation, the model predicted progression to ophthalmopathy a median of roughly six months before onset, with around 70% sensitivity and nearly 75% specificity. A 13 V-J signature model separated ophthalmopathy from stable hyperthyroidism, with around 88% sensitivity and roughly 82% specificity in cross-validation and 80%/75% in testing.

Sequences were obtained from blood. The clonotype was recovered from a woman under 30 with Graves' ophthalmopathy. The chain uses TRBV11-2 and TRBJ2-1, with TRBD1 tentatively as D gene (6 bases match). The CDR3 here reads CASSSPRGSAYNEQFF. The DNA sequence is given as TGTGCCAGCAGCTCACCGAGGGGGTCGGCTTACAATGAGCAGTTCTTC.